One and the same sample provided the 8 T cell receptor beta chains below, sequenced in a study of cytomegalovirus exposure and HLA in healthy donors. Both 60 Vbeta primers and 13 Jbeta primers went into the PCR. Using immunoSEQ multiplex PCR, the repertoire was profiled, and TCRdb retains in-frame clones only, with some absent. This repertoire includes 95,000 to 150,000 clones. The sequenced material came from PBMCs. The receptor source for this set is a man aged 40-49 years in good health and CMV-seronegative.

For the CDR3, the DNA is TGTGCCAGTAGTGCCCTGACTAGCGGGAGGAGCGAAGAGACCCAGTACTTC. As protein: CASSALTSGRSEETQYF. The chain is built from TRBV19 and TRBJ2-5; 13 nucleotides match TRBD2. Trimming took 5 bases from V and 3 from J; bases not matched to a gene: 9. CDR3 length: 17 residues. The germline V gene encodes CDR1 LNHDA and CDR2 SQIVND (reference sequence).

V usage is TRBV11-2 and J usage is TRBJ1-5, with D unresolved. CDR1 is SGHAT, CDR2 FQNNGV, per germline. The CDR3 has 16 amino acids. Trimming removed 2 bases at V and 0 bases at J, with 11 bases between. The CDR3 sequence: CASSLWAGDSNQPQHF. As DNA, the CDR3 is TGTGCCAGCAGCTTATGGGCAGGTGATAGCAATCAGCCCCAGCATTTT.

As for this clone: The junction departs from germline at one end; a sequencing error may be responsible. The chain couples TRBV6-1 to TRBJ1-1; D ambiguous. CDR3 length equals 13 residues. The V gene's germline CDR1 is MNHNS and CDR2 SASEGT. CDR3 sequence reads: CASSENAQRFRNF. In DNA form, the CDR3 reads TGTGCCAGCAGTGAAAACGCTCAGCGATTCCGAAACTTT.

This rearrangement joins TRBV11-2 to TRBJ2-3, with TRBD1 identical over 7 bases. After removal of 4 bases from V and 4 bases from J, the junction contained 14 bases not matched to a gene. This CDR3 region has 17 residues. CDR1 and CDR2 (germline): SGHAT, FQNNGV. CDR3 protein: CASSSTTGSIRADTQYF. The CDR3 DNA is TGTGCCAGCAGCTCCACGACAGGGTCAATTAGGGCAGATACGCAGTATTTT.

The CDR3 protein is CASSPLRLAAHEQYF. DNA for the CDR3: TGTGCCAGCAGTCCTTTGAGACTAGCGGCCCACGAGCAGTACTTC. The gene calls are TRBV28 and TRBJ2-7, with 9 bases matching TRBD2. Germline loops: CDR1 MDHEN, CDR2 SYDVKM. This CDR3 comprises 15 residues. The ends lost 5 bases at V and 5 bases at J; junction bases unmatched: 10.

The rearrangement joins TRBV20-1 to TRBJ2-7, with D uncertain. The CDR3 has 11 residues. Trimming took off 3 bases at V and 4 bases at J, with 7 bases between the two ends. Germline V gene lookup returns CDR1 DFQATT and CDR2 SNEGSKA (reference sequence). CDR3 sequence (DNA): TGCAGTGCTAGGACACCTTACGAGCAGTACTTC. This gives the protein CSARTPYEQYF.

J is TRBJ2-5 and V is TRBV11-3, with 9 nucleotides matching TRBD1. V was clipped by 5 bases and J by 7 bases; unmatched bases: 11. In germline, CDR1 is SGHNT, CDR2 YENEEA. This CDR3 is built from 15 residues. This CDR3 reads CASSPRDRALGTQYF. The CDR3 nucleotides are TGTGCCAGCAGCCCCAGGGACAGGGCCCTAGGGACCCAGTACTTC.

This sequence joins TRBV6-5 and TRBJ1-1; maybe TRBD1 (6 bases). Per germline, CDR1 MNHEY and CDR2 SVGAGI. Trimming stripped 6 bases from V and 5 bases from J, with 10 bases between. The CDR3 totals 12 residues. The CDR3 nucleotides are TGTGCCAGCAGGCGGGGGGCAACTGAAGCTTTCTTT. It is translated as CASRRGATEAFF.